This T cell receptor (beta chain) was identified in a study of untreated major depressive disorder. Study observations and caveats: Compared with controls, depressed patients showed more TRBV05-01 (Vbeta 5.1) usage in CD4+ T cells.

Comment on this clone: The target antigen is unknown.

Each depressed patient was pairwise matched to a non-depressed control for sex, age, current smoking status and body mass index. No current or lifetime mood disorder and depressive symptom score of 5 or less defined controls. Roughly 28 ml of peripheral blood was collected per donor. Germline V CDR1 and CDR2: MNHNS, SASEGT. The CDR3 sequence is 12 residues long. Trimming left V 1 base short and J 5 bases short, with 5 bases between. The repertoire was sequenced with immunoSEQ multiplex PCR; TCRdb's copy has only in-frame clones and lacks some. The data show about 21,000 clones, roughly 89% seen once. The chain recombines TRBV6-1 with TRBJ1-1; D is undetermined. The specimen sequenced was CD4+ T cells from PBMCs. The source is a woman aged 40 to 50 in good health. In DNA, the CDR3 is TGTGCCAGCAGTGAAGATTGGACTGAAGCTTTCTTT. It encodes CASSEDWTEAFF.